Following are 24 T cell receptor beta chains from one sample sequenced in a study of blood T cell repertoires in COVID-19. Generated by immunoSEQ multiplex PCR, the TCRdb table keeps only in-frame clones and is missing some. The repertoire includes approximately 220,000 clones, 88% of them detected once, and approximately 0.7% sits in the top ten. Sequencing was done on a sample of peripheral blood. The receptors shown here come from a man aged 40-49 years with acute or convalescent COVID-19.

The V and J genes are TRBV11-3 and TRBJ2-1; 8 nucleotides line up with TRBD1. The CDR3 loop spans 15 amino acids. The germline CDR1 and CDR2 sequences are SGHNT and YENEEA. Losses at the gene ends were 0 bases for V and 6 bases for J; bases not matched to a gene: 4. The CDR3 DNA is TGTGCCAGCAGCTTAGACTCACAGGGGGTCAATGAGCAGTTCTTC. Translating it yields CASSLDSQGVNEQFF.

This rearrangement joins TRBV7-9 to TRBJ1-5; D is undetermined. From germline, CDR1 is SEHNR and CDR2 FQNEAQ (reference sequence). Trimming stripped 4 bases from V and 6 bases from J, with 7 bases between. The CDR3 contains 12 residues. The DNA for the CDR3 is TGTGCCAGCAGCTCGGTAGCTCAGCCCCAGCATTTT. The encoded protein is CASSSVAQPQHF.

The chain is built from TRBV11-2 and TRBJ2-1, with 11 nucleotides matching TRBD2. CDR3 length: 13 amino acids. Trimming at V came to 6 bases and at J to 8 bases, leaving 3 bases not matched to a gene. Germline CDR1 reads SGHAT; CDR2 reads FQNNGV. CDR3 sequence reads: CASRLAGVDEQFF. The CDR3 DNA reads TGTGCCAGCAGACTAGCGGGAGTTGATGAGCAGTTCTTC.

The V call is TRBV6-6, the J call TRBJ1-1; D might be TRBD1 (6 bases). CDR3 length: 14 residues. Germline-derived CDR1 and CDR2 are MNHNY and SVGAGI (reference sequence). The V and J ends lost 6 bases and 6 bases respectively, with 17 bases between them. CDR3 protein: CASSRRGEVAEAFF. Written as DNA, the CDR3 is TGTGCCAGCAGCCGCAGGGGAGAAGTCGCTGAAGCTTTCTTT.

The rearrangement links TRBV5-1 to TRBJ2-1; 8 bases align to TRBD2. Germline lookup yields CDR1 SGHRS and CDR2 YFSETQ. The V segment lost 7 bases and the J segment 0 bases; nucleotides outside the gene matches: 6. This CDR3 contains 15 residues. The CDR3: CASGSGKSSYNEQFF. The CDR3 nucleotides read TGCGCCAGCGGTAGCGGGAAATCCTCCTACAATGAGCAGTTCTTC.

The chain employs TRBV19 and TRBJ1-5; D is unresolved. The CDR3 runs 15 residues. Germline assignment: CDR1 LNHDA and CDR2 SQIVND (reference sequence). V was cut by 4 bases and J by 7 bases, with 17 bases left in between. The CDR3 bases are TGTGCCAGTAGTACCCGCACGAGGGTGGACCAGCCCCAGCATTTT. Its protein product is CASSTRTRVDQPQHF.

The chain is built from TRBV18 and TRBJ2-2, with D possibly matching TRBD1 (6 bases). The V end lost 1 base, the J end lost 6 bases, and 12 bases lay between the germline ends. There are 15 residues in the CDR3. Germline CDR1 is KGHSH and CDR2 is LQKENI. CDR3 nucleotide sequence: TGTGCCAGCTCACCACTACAGGGAGTCGCCGGGGAGCTGTTTTTT. This gives the protein CASSPLQGVAGELFF.

CDR3 region: CASSLVPLAGDVYEQYF. The CDR3 DNA reads TGCGCCAGCAGCTTGGTGCCCCTAGCGGGGGATGTGTACGAGCAGTACTTC. V usage is TRBV5-1 and J usage is TRBJ2-7; 10 nucleotides agree with TRBD2. Unmatched junction bases numbered 10, after V lost 0 bases and J lost 4 bases. CDR1 SGHRS and CDR2 YFSETQ come from the germline V gene. The CDR3 loop spans 17 amino acids.

V is TRBV6-5 and J is TRBJ2-7; 9 bases agree with TRBD1. The CDR3 runs 15 residues. Germline CDR1 and CDR2: MNHEY and SVGAGI. J lost 4 bases, V lost 0 bases, and 4 bases had no gene match. CDR3 DNA sequence: TGTGCCAGCAGTTACTCGGTCGGACAGGGGTACGAGCAGTACTTC. As protein: CASSYSVGQGYEQYF.

This clone was counted a single time. The chain joins TRBV12-1 to TRBJ2-3; the listed D gene, TRBD2, was not tested against the DNA. TRBV12-1 is assigned pseudogene status. This CDR3 is built from 15 residues. The CDR3 DNA reads as TGTGCCAGCAGCTTTGCAAGCGGGGGGCCCCATACGCAGTATTTT. Translated, it gives CASSFASGGPHTQYF.

The chain joins TRBV9 to TRBJ2-1; tentative D call: TRBD1 (6 bases). Germline V CDR1 and CDR2: SGDLS, YYNGEE. Trimming removed 2 bases from V and 13 bases from J, with 16 bases in between. The CDR3 covers 13 residues. Here the CDR3 DNA reads TGTGCCAGCAGCGTCGGGACAACCTCGACCCAGTTCTTC. The encoded protein is CASSVGTTSTQFF.

The chain has TRBV27 and TRBJ1-1, with D possibly matching TRBD1 (5 bases). The CDR3 totals 14 residues. CDR1 is MNHEY, CDR2 SMNVEV, per germline (reference sequence). V was cut by 3 bases and J by 1 base, with 9 bases left in between. CDR3 sequence reads: CASSFGAPNTEAFF. CDR3 DNA: TGTGCCAGCAGTTTTGGGGCGCCGAACACTGAAGCTTTCTTT.

This chain connects TRBV15 to TRBJ2-7; 7 bases are a match to TRBD1. The V gene's germline CDR1 is LNHNV and CDR2 YYDKDF (reference sequence). Trimming cost V 5 bases and J 0 bases; bases outside gene matches: 7. The CDR3 is 15 residues long. The chain's CDR3 is CATSHTGAGSYEQYF. CDR3 DNA sequence: TGTGCCACCAGCCATACAGGGGCGGGCTCCTACGAGCAGTACTTC.

The chain carries TRBV27 and TRBJ1-2; no firm D call. The V end lost 5 bases, the J end lost 14 bases, and 18 bases lay between the germline ends. Germline CDR1 reads MNHEY; CDR2 reads SMNVEV (reference sequence). The CDR3 has 12 residues. For the CDR3, the DNA is TGTGCCAGCAGTCGTCCGGGATTCCCGAGAACCTTC. Protein: CASSRPGFPRTF.

The chain has TRBV10-3 and TRBJ1-2, with 8 positions matching TRBD1. The CDR3 has 14 residues. Germline-derived CDR1 and CDR2 are ENHRY and SYGVKD. With V trimmed by 5 bases and J by 5 bases, 7 bases remained unmatched. CDR3 nucleotides: TGTGCCATCAGTAAGGACAGGGCTCAATATGGCTACACCTTC. Protein sequence: CAISKDRAQYGYTF.

V is TRBV29-1 and J is TRBJ2-1; the match to TRBD2 covers 8 bases. The ends lost 6 bases at V and 4 bases at J; junction bases unmatched: 20. CDR1 and CDR2 from the germline V gene are SQVTM and ANQGSEA. The CDR3 spans 18 residues. CDR3 sequence (DNA): TGCAGCGTCTTCCCCGCAACTAGCGGCAAGGGCCCTTACAATGAGCAGTTCTTC. Translated, it gives CSVFPATSGKGPYNEQFF.

The chain is built from TRBV30 and TRBJ2-5; 8 bases are a match to TRBD1. Germline lookup yields CDR1 GTSNPN and CDR2 SVGIG (reference sequence). The CDR3 has 15 residues. V shed 1 base and J 0 bases; nucleotides not matched to a gene: 4. CDR3 bases: TGTGCCTGGAGTGGGAAGACAGGGGACCAAGAGACCCAGTACTTC. Protein sequence: CAWSGKTGDQETQYF.

V gene TRBV3-1 (or the pseudogene TRBV3-2) combines with J gene TRBJ2-1; TRBD2 matches 10 bases. Germline CDR1 LGHDT, CDR2 YNNKEL (reference sequence). The CDR3 covers 16 residues. The J segment lost 9 bases and the V segment lost 3 bases, leaving 11 bases of the junction unmatched. The CDR3 here is CASSHRVSGREVEQFF. The CDR3 coding sequence is TGTGCCAGCAGCCATCGGGTGAGCGGGAGGGAGGTTGAGCAGTTCTTC.

The chain is built from TRBV30 and TRBJ2-5; 7 bases map to TRBD2. CDR3 length equals 10 residues. V was pared by 8 bases and J by 5 bases, with 2 bases of the junction left unmatched. Germline V gene lookup returns CDR1 GTSNPN and CDR2 SVGIG (reference sequence). CDR3 in amino acids: CAGGEETQYF. Written as DNA, the CDR3 is TGTGCCGGGGGGGAGGAGACCCAGTACTTC. The whole variable domain, remainder taken from reference TRBV30 and TRBJ2-5, is SQTIHQWPATLVQPVGSPLSLECTVEGTSNPNLYWYRQAAGRGLQLLFYSVGIGQISSEVPQNLSASRPQDRQFILSSKKLLLSDSGFYLCAGGEETQYFGPGTRLLVL.

The V gene is TRBV27, the J gene TRBJ1-5, with D tentatively TRBD1 (5 bases). Trimming took off 6 bases at V and 0 bases at J, with 24 bases between the two ends. The CDR3 loop spans 19 amino acids. CDR1 is MNHEY and CDR2 is SMNVEV in the germline V gene (reference sequence). CDR3 sequence: CASSLYGGHFSYSNQPQHF. The CDR3 DNA reads as TGTGCCAGCAGCTTGTACGGTGGACACTTTAGCTATAGCAATCAGCCCCAGCATTTT.

This sequence joins TRBV12-3 or TRBV12-4 and TRBJ2-2; D unresolved. The CDR3 sequence is 11 residues long. Trimming took off 7 bases at V and 5 bases at J, with 5 bases between the two ends. As DNA, the CDR3 is TGTGCCAGCACTCCTACCGGGGAGCTGTTTTTT. It yields the protein CASTPTGELFF.

The chain combines TRBV24-1 with TRBJ2-3; TRBD1 aligns across 8 bases. V lost 3 bases and J lost 5; bases outside the gene matches: 6. The CDR3 is 15 residues long. In germline, CDR1 is KGHDR, CDR2 SFDVKD. The CDR3 region is CATSDRTGYGDTQYF. CDR3 bases: TGTGCCACCAGTGATAGGACAGGGTACGGAGATACGCAGTATTTT.

The chain is built from TRBV5-1 and TRBJ1-2; tentative D call: TRBD1 (6 bases). The CDR3 sequence is 15 residues long. The germline CDR1 and CDR2 sequences are SGHRS and YFSETQ. The V gene lost 0 bases and the J gene lost 5 bases, with 14 bases spanning the gap. CDR3 region: CASSLAADSPYGYTF. Written as DNA, the CDR3 is TGCGCCAGCAGCTTGGCCGCGGACAGCCCTTATGGCTACACCTTC.

The chain joins TRBV6-2 or TRBV6-3 to TRBJ2-7; D is possibly TRBD2 (6 bases). Germline CDR1 is MNHEY and CDR2 is SVGEGT. The CDR3 loop spans 14 amino acids. Trimming cost V 4 bases and J 0 bases, with 10 bases left between them. CDR3 in amino acids: CASSSTGASYEQYF. Here the CDR3 DNA reads TGTGCCAGCAGTTCCACGGGAGCCTCCTACGAGCAGTACTTC.